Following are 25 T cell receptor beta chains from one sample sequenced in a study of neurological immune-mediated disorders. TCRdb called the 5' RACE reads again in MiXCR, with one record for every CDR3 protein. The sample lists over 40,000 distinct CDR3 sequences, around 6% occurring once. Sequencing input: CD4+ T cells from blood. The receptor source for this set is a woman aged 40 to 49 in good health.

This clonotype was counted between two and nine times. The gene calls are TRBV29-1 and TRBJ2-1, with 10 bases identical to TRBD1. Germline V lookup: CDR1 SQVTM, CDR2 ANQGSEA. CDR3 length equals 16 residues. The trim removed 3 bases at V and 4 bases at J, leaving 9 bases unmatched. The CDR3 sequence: CSVDDSWDRGYNEQFF. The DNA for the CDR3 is TGCAGCGTTGACGATTCCTGGGACAGGGGTTACAATGAGCAGTTCTTC.

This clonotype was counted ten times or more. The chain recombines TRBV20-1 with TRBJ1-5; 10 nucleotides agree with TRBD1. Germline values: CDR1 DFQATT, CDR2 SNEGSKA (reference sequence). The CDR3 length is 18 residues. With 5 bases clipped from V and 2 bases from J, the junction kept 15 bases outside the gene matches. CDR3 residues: CSASTRATGGKGNQPQHF. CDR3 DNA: TGCAGTGCTTCTACCAGAGCGACAGGGGGCAAGGGCAATCAGCCCCAGCATTTT.

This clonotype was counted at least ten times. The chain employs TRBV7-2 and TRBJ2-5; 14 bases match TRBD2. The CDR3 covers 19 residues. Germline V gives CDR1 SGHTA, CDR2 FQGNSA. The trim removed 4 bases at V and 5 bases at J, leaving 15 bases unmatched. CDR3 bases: TGTGCCAGCAGCTCCAACCGGGGGAGACTAGCGGGAGGGCCGGAGACCCAGTACTTC. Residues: CASSSNRGRLAGGPETQYF.

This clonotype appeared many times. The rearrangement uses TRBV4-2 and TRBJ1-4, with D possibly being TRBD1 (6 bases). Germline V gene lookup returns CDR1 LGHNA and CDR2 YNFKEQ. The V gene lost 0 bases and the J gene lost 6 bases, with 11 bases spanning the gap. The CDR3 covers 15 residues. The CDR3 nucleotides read TGTGCCAGCAGCCAAGAGCAGGGGAGACATGAAAAACTGTTTTTT. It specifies CASSQEQGRHEKLFF.

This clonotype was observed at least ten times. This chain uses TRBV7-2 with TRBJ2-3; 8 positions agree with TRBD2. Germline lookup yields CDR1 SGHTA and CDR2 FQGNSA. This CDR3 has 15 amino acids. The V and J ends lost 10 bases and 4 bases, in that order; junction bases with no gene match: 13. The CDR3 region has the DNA TGTGCCACCAAGGGGACGGGAGGGATAGCAGATACGCAGTATTTT. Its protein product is CATKGTGGIADTQYF.

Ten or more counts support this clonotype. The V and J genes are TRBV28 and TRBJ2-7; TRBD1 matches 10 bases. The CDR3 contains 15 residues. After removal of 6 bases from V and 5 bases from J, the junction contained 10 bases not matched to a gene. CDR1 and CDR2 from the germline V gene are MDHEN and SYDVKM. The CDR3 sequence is CASSPAGTGAHEQYF. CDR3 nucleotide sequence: TGTGCCAGCAGCCCTGCCGGGACAGGGGCCCACGAGCAGTACTTC.

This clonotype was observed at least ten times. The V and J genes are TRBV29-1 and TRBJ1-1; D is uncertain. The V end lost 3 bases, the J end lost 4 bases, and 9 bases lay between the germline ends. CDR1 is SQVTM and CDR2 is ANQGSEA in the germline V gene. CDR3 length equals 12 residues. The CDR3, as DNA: TGCAGCGTTGACCCAGGCGGCACTGAAGCTTTCTTT. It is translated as CSVDPGGTEAFF.

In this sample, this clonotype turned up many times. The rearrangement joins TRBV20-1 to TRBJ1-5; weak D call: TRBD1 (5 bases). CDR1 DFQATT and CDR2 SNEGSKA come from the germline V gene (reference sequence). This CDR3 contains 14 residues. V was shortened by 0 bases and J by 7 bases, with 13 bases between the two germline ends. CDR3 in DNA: TGCAGTGCTAGAGAGTCAGGGAAGGGGCAGCCCCAGCATTTT. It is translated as CSARESGKGQPQHF.

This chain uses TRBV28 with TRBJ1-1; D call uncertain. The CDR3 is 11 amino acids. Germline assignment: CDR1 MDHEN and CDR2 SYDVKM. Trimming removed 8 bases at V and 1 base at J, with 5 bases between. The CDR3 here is CASLENTEAFF. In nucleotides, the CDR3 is TGTGCCAGCCTCGAGAACACTGAAGCTTTCTTT.

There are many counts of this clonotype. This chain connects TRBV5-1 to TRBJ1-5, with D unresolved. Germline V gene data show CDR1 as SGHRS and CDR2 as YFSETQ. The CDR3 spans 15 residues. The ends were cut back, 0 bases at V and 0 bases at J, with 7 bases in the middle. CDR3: CASSLVGSSNQPQHF. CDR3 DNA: TGCGCCAGCAGCTTGGTTGGCAGTAGCAATCAGCCCCAGCATTTT. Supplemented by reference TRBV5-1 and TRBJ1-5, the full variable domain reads KAGVTQTPRYLIKTRGQQVTLSCSPISGHRSVSWYQQTPGQGLQFLFEYFSETQRNKGNFPGRFSGRQFSNSRSEMNVSTLELGDSALYLCASSLVGSSNQPQHFGDGTRLSIL.

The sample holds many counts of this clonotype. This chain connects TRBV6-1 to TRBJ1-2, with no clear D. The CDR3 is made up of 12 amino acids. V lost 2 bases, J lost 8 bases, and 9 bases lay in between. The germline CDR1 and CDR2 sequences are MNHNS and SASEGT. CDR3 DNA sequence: TGTGCCAGCAGTGAAATAGGGTCAGGCTACACCTTC. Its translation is CASSEIGSGYTF.

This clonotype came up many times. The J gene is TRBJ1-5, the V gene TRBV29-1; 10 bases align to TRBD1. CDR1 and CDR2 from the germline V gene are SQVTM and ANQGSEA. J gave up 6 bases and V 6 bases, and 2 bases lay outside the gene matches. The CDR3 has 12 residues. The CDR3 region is CSVRTGGQPQHF. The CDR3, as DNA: TGCAGCGTACGGACAGGGGGTCAGCCCCAGCATTTT.

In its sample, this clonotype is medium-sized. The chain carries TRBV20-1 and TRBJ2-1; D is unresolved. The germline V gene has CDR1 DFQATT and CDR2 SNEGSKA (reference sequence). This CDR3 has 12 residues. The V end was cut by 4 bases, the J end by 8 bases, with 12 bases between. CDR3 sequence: CSAKEWVDEQFF. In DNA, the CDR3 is TGCAGTGCTAAAGAATGGGTGGATGAGCAGTTCTTC.

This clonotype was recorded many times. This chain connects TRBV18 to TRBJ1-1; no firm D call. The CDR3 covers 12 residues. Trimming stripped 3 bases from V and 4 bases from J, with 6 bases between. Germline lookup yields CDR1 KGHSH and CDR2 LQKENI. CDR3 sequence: CASSPQTTEAFF. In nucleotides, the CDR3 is TGTGCCAGCTCACCTCAAACCACTGAAGCTTTCTTT.

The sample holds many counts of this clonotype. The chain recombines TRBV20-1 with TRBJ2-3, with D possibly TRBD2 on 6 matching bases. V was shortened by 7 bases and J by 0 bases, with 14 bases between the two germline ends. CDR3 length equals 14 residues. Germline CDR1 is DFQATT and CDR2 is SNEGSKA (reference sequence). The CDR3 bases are TGCAGTGGGACGGGAGTTTCTAGCACAGATACGCAGTATTTT. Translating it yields CSGTGVSSTDTQYF.

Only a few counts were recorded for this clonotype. The CDR3 loop is CSASRTVYNSPLHF. Here the CDR3 DNA reads TGCAGTGCTAGTAGGACAGTATATAATTCACCCCTCCACTTT. V usage is TRBV20-1 and J usage is TRBJ1-6; perhaps TRBD1 as D (6 bases). This CDR3 is built from 14 residues. Germline loops: CDR1 DFQATT, CDR2 SNEGSKA (reference sequence). The germline V and J ends were trimmed by 3 bases and 4 bases, with 10 bases remaining between them.

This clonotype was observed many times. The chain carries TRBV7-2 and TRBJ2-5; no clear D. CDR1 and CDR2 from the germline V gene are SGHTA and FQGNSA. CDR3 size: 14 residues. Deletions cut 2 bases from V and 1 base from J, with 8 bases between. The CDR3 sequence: CASSLRPGQETQYF. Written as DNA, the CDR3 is TGTGCCAGCAGCTTAAGACCAGGCCAAGAGACCCAGTACTTC.

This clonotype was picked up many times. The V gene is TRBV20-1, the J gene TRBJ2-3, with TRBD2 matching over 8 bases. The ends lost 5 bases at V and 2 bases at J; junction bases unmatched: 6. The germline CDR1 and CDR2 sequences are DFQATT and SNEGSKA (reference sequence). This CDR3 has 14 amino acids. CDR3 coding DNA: TGCAGTGCTCGGGGGGGGCTAAACACAGATACGCAGTATTTT. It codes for CSARGGLNTDTQYF.

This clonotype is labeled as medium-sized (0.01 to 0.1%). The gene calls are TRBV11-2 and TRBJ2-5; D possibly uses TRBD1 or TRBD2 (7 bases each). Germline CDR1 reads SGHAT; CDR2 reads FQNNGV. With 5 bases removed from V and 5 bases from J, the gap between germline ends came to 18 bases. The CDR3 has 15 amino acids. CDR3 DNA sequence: TGTGCCAGCAGCCCACCCTACAGGGGAGGGGAGACCCAGTACTTC. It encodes CASSPPYRGGETQYF.

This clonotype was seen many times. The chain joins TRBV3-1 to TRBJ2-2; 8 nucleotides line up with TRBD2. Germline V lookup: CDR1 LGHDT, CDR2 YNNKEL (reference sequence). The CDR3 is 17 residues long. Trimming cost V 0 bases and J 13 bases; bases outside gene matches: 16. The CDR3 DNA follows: TGTGCCAGCAGCCAAGATCTTCTCATCTCTGAGAGCGGGAGGCTGTTTTTT. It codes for CASSQDLLISESGRLFF.

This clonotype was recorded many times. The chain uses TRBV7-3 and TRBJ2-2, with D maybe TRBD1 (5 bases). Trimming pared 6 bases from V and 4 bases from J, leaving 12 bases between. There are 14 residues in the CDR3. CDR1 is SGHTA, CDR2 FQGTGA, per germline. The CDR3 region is CASRIAGSTGELFF. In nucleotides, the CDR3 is TGTGCCAGCAGGATAGCAGGGTCCACCGGGGAGCTGTTTTTT. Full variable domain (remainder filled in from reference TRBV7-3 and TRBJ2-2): GAGVSQTPSNKVTEKGKYVELRCDPISGHTALYWYRQSLGQGPEFLIYFQGTGAADDSGLPNDRFFAVRPEGSVSTLKIQRTERGDSAVYLCASRIAGSTGELFFGEGSRLTVL.

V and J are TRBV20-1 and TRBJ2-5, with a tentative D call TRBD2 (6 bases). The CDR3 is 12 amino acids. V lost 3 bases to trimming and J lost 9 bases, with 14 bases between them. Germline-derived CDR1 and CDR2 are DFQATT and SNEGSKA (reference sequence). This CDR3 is CSASGGSYAQYF. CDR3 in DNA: TGCAGTGCTAGTGGGGGGAGTTACGCCCAGTACTTC.

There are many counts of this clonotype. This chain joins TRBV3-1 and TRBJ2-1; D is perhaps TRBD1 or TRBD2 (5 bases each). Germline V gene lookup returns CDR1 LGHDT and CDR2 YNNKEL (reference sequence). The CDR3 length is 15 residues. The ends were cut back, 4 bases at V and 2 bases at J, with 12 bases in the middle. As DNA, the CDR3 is TGTGCCAGCAGCCCCCGGGACCGAACCTACAATGAGCAGTTCTTC. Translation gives CASSPRDRTYNEQFF.

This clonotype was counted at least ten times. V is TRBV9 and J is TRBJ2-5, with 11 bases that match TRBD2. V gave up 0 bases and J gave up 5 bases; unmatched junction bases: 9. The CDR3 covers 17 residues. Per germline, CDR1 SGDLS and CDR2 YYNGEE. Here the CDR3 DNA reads TGTGCCAGCAGCGTAGGGGCTAGCGGGGGGCTAATGGAGACCCAGTACTTC. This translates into CASSVGASGGLMETQYF.

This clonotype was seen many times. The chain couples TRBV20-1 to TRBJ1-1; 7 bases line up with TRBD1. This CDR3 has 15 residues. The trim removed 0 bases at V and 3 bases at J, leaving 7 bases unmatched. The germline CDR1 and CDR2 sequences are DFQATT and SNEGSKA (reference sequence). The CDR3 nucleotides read TGCAGTGCTAGAGATCCGTGGCAGGGGGACACTGAAGCTTTCTTT. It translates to CSARDPWQGDTEAFF.